The 11 T cell receptor beta chains in this list originate from one sample, sequenced in a study of T cells after somatic rescue of genetic block. Data came from immunoSEQ multiplex PCR; TCRdb stores just in-frame clones and leaves some out. The table records roughly 65,000 clones, under 95% of them present only once. The sample consisted of peripheral blood mononuclear cells (PBMCs). The receptors stem from a man between 35 and 55 years old.

The V and J genes are TRBV11-3 and TRBJ2-7; 9 bases agree with TRBD2. The CDR3 spans 12 residues. V dropped 5 bases and J dropped 9; count of bases not matched to a gene: 5. CDR1 and CDR2 (germline): SGHNT, YENEEA. The CDR3 DNA reads as TGTGCCAGCAGCGGTTCTAGCGGGGCGCAGTACTTC. Its translation: CASSGSSGAQYF.

This sequence joins TRBV7-8 and TRBJ2-7, with 9 bases fitting TRBD1. V dropped 6 bases and J dropped 3; count of bases not matched to a gene: 9. The V gene's germline CDR1 is SGHVS and CDR2 FQNEAQ. This CDR3 is 15 amino acids long. The CDR3 bases are TGTGCCAGCAGGGGAGGGGACAGGGATTACTACGAGCAGTACTTC. Amino acid sequence: CASRGGDRDYYEQYF.

The rearrangement links TRBV28 to TRBJ1-1; maybe TRBD1 (6 bases). Germline CDR1 is MDHEN and CDR2 is SYDVKM. The CDR3 covers 12 residues. Trimming removed 10 bases from V and 5 bases from J, with 14 bases in between. CDR3: CATGGRGTEAFF. The CDR3 region has the DNA TGTGCCACCGGGGGGAGGGGGACTGAAGCTTTCTTT.

The count of this clone is one. The V and J genes are TRBV5-1 and TRBJ2-2, with 10 bases matching TRBD2. Looked up from germline, CDR1 is SGHRS and CDR2 is YFSETQ. The V gene end was trimmed by 1 base and the J gene end by 6 bases; junction bases not matched to a gene: 0. The CDR3 loop spans 14 amino acids. The CDR3 spells CASSLTSGAGELFF. The CDR3 region has the DNA TGCGCCAGCAGCTTGACTAGCGGGGCCGGGGAGCTGTTTTTT.

A note on this clone: The junction and the germline gene differ at one end; a read error may be behind it. V usage is TRBV30 and J usage is TRBJ2-5, with a possible D match to TRBD2 (5 bases). The germline gives CDR1 GTSNPN, CDR2 SVGIG (reference sequence). The CDR3 runs 11 residues. The CDR3 here is CAWGELGTFHF. CDR3 sequence (DNA): TGTGCCTGGGGGGAGCTTGGCACTTTCCACTTC.

This chain connects TRBV4-1 to TRBJ2-7, with D tentatively TRBD1 or TRBD2 (5 bases each). Germline V gene lookup returns CDR1 MGHRA and CDR2 YSYEKL. V dropped 0 bases and J dropped 6 bases, with 15 bases sitting between them. The CDR3 is 15 amino acids. Written as DNA, the CDR3 is TGCGCCAGCAGCCAAGATTCGGGTAGTGGGGGCGAGCAGTACTTC. Encoded protein: CASSQDSGSGGEQYF.

CDR3 residues: CASSEPGGSQHF. The CDR3 nucleotides read TGTGCCAGCAGTGAACCCGGAGGGTCCCAGCATTTT. This chain connects TRBV25-1 to TRBJ1-5; D not certain. Germline CDR1 and CDR2: MGHDK and SYGVNS. The CDR3 consists of 12 residues. Trimming shortened V by 2 bases and J by 11 bases, and 10 bases separated the two germline ends. Combining the CDR3 with reference TRBV25-1 and TRBJ1-5 gives the whole variable domain EADIYQTPRYLVIGTGKKITLECSQTMGHDKMYWYQQDPGMELHLIHYSYGVNSTEKGDLSSESTVSRIRTEHFPLTLESARPSHTSQYLCASSEPGGSQHFGDGTRLSIL.

This chain connects TRBV28 to TRBJ1-1; TRBD1 might be the D (6 bases). Per the germline V gene, CDR1 is MDHEN and CDR2 is SYDVKM. The CDR3 sequence is 17 residues long. The V gene lost 4 bases and the J gene lost 1 base, with 19 bases spanning the gap. CDR3 in amino acids: CASSSYGGRGGNTEAFF. CDR3 DNA: TGTGCCAGCAGTTCCTACGGGGGGCGAGGAGGGAACACTGAAGCTTTCTTT. Full variable domain (missing parts from reference TRBV28 and TRBJ1-1): DVKVTQSSRYLVKRTGEKVFLECVQDMDHENMFWYRQDPGLGLRLIYFSYDVKMKEKGDIPEGYSVSREKKERFSLILESASTNQTSMYLCASSSYGGRGGNTEAFFGQGTRLTVV.

This chain joins TRBV21-1 and TRBJ1-5. TRBV21-1 is tagged as a pseudogene. The CDR3 is 21 residues long. CDR3 sequence: CASSKVLRAVMGNMSNQPQHF. CDR3 nucleotide sequence: TGTGCCAGCAGCAAAGTCCTCCGGGCCGTAATGGGAAATATGAGCAATCAGCCCCAGCATTTT.

V usage is TRBV6-5 and J usage is TRBJ1-2, with D unresolved. Germline V CDR1 and CDR2: MNHEY, SVGAGI. The CDR3 totals 14 residues. Trimming removed 6 bases from V and 4 bases from J, with 15 bases in between. The CDR3 region is CASSSPGWGYGYTF. CDR3 DNA sequence: TGTGCCAGCAGCTCCCCGGGGTGGGGCTATGGCTACACCTTC.

Written as DNA, the CDR3 is TGTGCCAGCAGTTCCGGGGACTCCTACGAGCAGTACTTC. This translates into CASSSGDSYEQYF. The chain uses TRBV28 and TRBJ2-7, with D possibly being TRBD2 (5 bases). The CDR3 is made up of 13 amino acids. Germline CDR1 and CDR2: MDHEN and SYDVKM. The germline V and J ends were trimmed by 4 bases and 0 bases, with 7 bases remaining between them.